A single sample gave rise to the 29 T cell receptor beta chains below, sequenced in a study of T cells after yellow fever vaccination. TCRdb itself ran the 5' RACE reads through MiXCR, one entry per CDR3 protein. This table holds about 500,000 distinct CDR3 sequences, around 16% found once. Sequencing used PBMCs, obtained 5 to 6 days after the first yellow fever vaccination. These receptors were taken from a man in his late teens or twenties who received the YFV17D yellow fever vaccine.

The gene calls are TRBV4-2 and TRBJ2-7, with TRBD1 matching over 8 bases. The V segment lost 4 bases and the J segment 3 bases; nucleotides outside the gene matches: 14. The CDR3 runs to 17 residues. Germline-derived CDR1 and CDR2 are LGHNA and YNFKEQ. CDR3: CASSRTMRGQEIYEQYF. Written as DNA, the CDR3 is TGTGCCAGCAGCCGAACCATGCGGGGACAGGAGATCTACGAGCAGTACTTC.

This clonotype was counted a few times. The gene calls are TRBV6-1 and TRBJ1-2, with D tentatively TRBD1 (5 bases). Germline loops: CDR1 MNHNS, CDR2 SASEGT. The CDR3 sequence is 15 residues long. V gave up 3 bases and J gave up 4 bases, with 15 bases separating them. DNA of the CDR3: TGTGCCAGCAGTGAGGCCCAAGCGGGGACCTATGGCTACACCTTC. This translates into CASSEAQAGTYGYTF.

This clonotype has just a few counts. This rearrangement joins TRBV7-2 to TRBJ2-3; D uncertain. V was clipped by 2 bases and J by 0 bases, with 12 bases between them. The CDR3 covers 16 residues. Looked up from germline, CDR1 is SGHTA and CDR2 is FQGNSA. CDR3 region: CASSLSLPPSTDTQYF. The CDR3 DNA reads TGTGCCAGCAGCTTAAGTTTGCCACCTAGCACAGATACGCAGTATTTT.

This clonotype showed up just a few times. CDR3 DNA: TGTGCCAGCAGTTTACTGGCGGGGGGTCTCTACAATGAGCAGTTCTTC. This sequence encodes CASSLLAGGLYNEQFF. V and J are TRBV27 and TRBJ2-1; TRBD2 agrees at 8 bases. V gave up 2 bases and J gave up 3 bases; unmatched junction bases: 6. Germline CDR1 MNHEY, CDR2 SMNVEV (reference sequence). This CDR3 contains 16 residues.

The rearrangement uses TRBV6-5 and TRBJ2-1; TRBD1 or TRBD2 may be the D gene (5 bases each). The V and J ends lost 4 bases and 3 bases respectively, with 10 bases between them. The CDR3 length is 14 residues. The germline CDR1 and CDR2 sequences are MNHEY and SVGAGI. The DNA for the CDR3 is TGTGCCAGCAGTTCAGTGGGGGTCTACAATGAGCAGTTCTTC. It codes for CASSSVGVYNEQFF.

This rearrangement joins TRBV19 to TRBJ1-5; 10 bases match TRBD1. V lost 4 bases to trimming and J lost 2 bases; unmatched junction nucleotides: 5. This CDR3 contains 16 residues. CDR1 is LNHDA, CDR2 SQIVND, per germline (reference sequence). The CDR3 protein is CASSKGQGLGNQPQHF. DNA of the CDR3: TGTGCCAGTAGTAAGGGACAGGGGTTGGGCAATCAGCCCCAGCATTTT.

This clonotype was found a few times. V gene TRBV20-1 combines with J gene TRBJ2-5, with D perhaps matching TRBD1 (5 bases). This CDR3 comprises 14 residues. The V end was cut by 2 bases, the J end by 0 bases, with 10 bases between. CDR1 and CDR2 from the germline V gene are DFQATT and SNEGSKA (reference sequence). The CDR3 is CSARPQEDQETQYF. CDR3 nucleotide sequence: TGCAGTGCTAGACCACAGGAAGACCAAGAGACCCAGTACTTC.

V usage is TRBV5-8 and J usage is TRBJ2-2; TRBD2 is a possible D gene (6 bases). The germline V and J ends were trimmed by 10 bases and 3 bases, with 13 bases remaining between them. Germline values: CDR1 SGHTS, CDR2 YDEGEE. CDR3 size: 13 residues. As DNA, the CDR3 is TGTGCCCCCGCTTGGGAGGACACCGGGGAGCTGTTTTTT. This codes for CAPAWEDTGELFF.

In its sample, this clonotype was seen a few times. The chain employs TRBV4-2 and TRBJ2-5; TRBD1 might be the D (6 bases). Deletions cut 2 bases from V and 1 base from J, with 20 bases between. The CDR3 has 18 amino acids. Germline CDR1 reads LGHNA; CDR2 reads YNFKEQ. The CDR3 spells CASSQHQFYRDIQETQYF. CDR3 nucleotides: TGTGCCAGCAGCCAACACCAATTCTACCGGGACATCCAAGAGACCCAGTACTTC.

The chain recombines TRBV4-2 with TRBJ2-7, with D perhaps matching TRBD2 (5 bases). Per germline, CDR1 LGHNA and CDR2 YNFKEQ. Trimming cost V 4 bases and J 2 bases, with 12 bases left between them. The CDR3 is 14 residues long. The CDR3 spells CASSLGAHTYEQYF. The CDR3 coding sequence is TGTGCCAGCAGCCTGGGAGCCCATACCTACGAGCAGTACTTC.

The genes are TRBV5-1 and TRBJ2-2; tentatively, D is TRBD2 (5 bases). CDR3 length equals 13 residues. Germline V CDR1 and CDR2: SGHRS, YFSETQ. Trimming removed 7 bases from V and 5 bases from J, with 12 bases in between. The CDR3 DNA reads as TGCGCCAGCGGCGAGGGTGCTACCGGGGAGCTGTTTTTT. As protein: CASGEGATGELFF.

This clonotype was observed at least ten times. The J gene is TRBJ1-6, the V gene TRBV5-1, with 8 bases lining up with TRBD1. Germline lookup yields CDR1 SGHRS and CDR2 YFSETQ. J gave up 8 bases and V 0 bases, and 4 bases lay outside the gene matches. The CDR3 loop spans 15 amino acids. DNA for the CDR3: TGCGCCAGCAGCTTGGCCGCAGGGGGCGATTCACCCCTCCACTTT. Translating gives CASSLAAGGDSPLHF.

This chain joins TRBV5-4 and TRBJ2-6, with 8 bases identical to TRBD1. There are 20 residues in the CDR3. V gave up 1 base and J gave up 0 bases; unmatched junction bases: 12. The germline V gene encodes CDR1 SGHNT and CDR2 YYREEE (reference sequence). The CDR3 region is CASSLYGPGGLYSGANVLTF. The CDR3 DNA reads as TGTGCCAGCAGCTTGTATGGGCCAGGGGGCCTCTACTCTGGGGCCAACGTCCTGACTTTC.

This sequence joins TRBV7-2 and TRBJ2-1, with 11 positions matching TRBD1. The junction had 6 bases not matched to a gene; V was cut back by 5 bases and J by 9 bases. Per the germline V gene, CDR1 is SGHTA and CDR2 is FQGNSA. The CDR3 consists of 14 residues. The CDR3 protein is CASSTGTGGREQFF. CDR3 DNA sequence: TGTGCCAGCAGCACCGGGACAGGGGGTCGTGAGCAGTTCTTC. The entire variable domain, with the rest obtained from reference TRBV7-2 and TRBJ2-1, is as follows: GAGVSQSPSNKVTEKGKDVELRCDPISGHTALYWYRQSLGQGLEFLIYFQGNSAPDKSGLPSDRFSAERTGGSVSTLTIQRTQQEDSAVYLCASSTGTGGREQFFGPGTRLTVL.

This clonotype was observed a few times. This chain uses TRBV13 with TRBJ1-2, with D perhaps matching TRBD1 (5 bases). Trimming left V 5 bases short and J 4 bases short, with 11 bases between. Per the germline V gene, CDR1 is PRHDT and CDR2 is FYEKMQ (reference sequence). The CDR3 totals 13 residues. This CDR3 reads CASSRQLTYGYTF. CDR3 nucleotides: TGTGCCAGCAGCCGACAGCTTACCTATGGCTACACCTTC.

This clonotype was counted only a few times. This chain uses TRBV6-8 with TRBJ1-5; no firm D call. Germline CDR1 is MNHGY and CDR2 is SAAAGT. The V end lost 5 bases, the J end lost 4 bases, and 9 bases lay between the germline ends. CDR3 size: 13 residues. CDR3 nucleotides: TGTGCCAGCAGTCCCCTCCGGAATCAGCCCCAGCATTTT. Translating gives CASSPLRNQPQHF.

This clonotype was recorded a few times. The chain carries TRBV12-3 or TRBV12-4 and TRBJ2-3; 8 positions agree with TRBD2. This CDR3 contains 15 residues. The V and J ends lost 5 bases and 6 bases, in that order; junction bases with no gene match: 10. The CDR3 nucleotides read TGTGCCAGCAGTCCGCAAGCGGGGGCGGGGGATACGCAGTATTTT. It encodes CASSPQAGAGDTQYF.

This clonotype was recorded a few times. The chain couples TRBV6-2 or TRBV6-3 to TRBJ2-3; 7 bases match TRBD2. Germline values: CDR1 MNHEY, CDR2 SVGEGT. CDR3 length equals 16 residues. V lost 5 bases to trimming and J lost 2 bases; unmatched junction nucleotides: 10. CDR3 loop: CASSPSTAGYTDTQYF. The CDR3 bases are TGTGCCAGCAGTCCTTCGACAGCGGGGTACACAGATACGCAGTATTTT.

This clonotype turned up a few times. The chain has TRBV5-1 and TRBJ1-1, with no clear D. The CDR3 loop spans 12 amino acids. V was shortened by 6 bases and J by 4 bases, with 10 bases between the two germline ends. Germline V gene lookup returns CDR1 SGHRS and CDR2 YFSETQ. CDR3 in amino acids: CASKVGGTEAFF. CDR3 DNA sequence: TGCGCCAGCAAAGTCGGCGGCACTGAAGCTTTCTTT.

This chain uses TRBV7-9 with TRBJ2-3, with D maybe TRBD1 (5 bases). V lost 8 bases and J lost 0, with 15 bases in between. This CDR3 is built from 15 residues. Germline CDR1 SEHNR, CDR2 FQNEAQ (reference sequence). The CDR3 DNA sequence: TGTGCCAGCGAGAGGTTTGGGGCTAGCACAGATACGCAGTATTTT. Residues: CASERFGASTDTQYF.

This clonotype appeared a few times. This chain joins TRBV5-5 and TRBJ1-2, with a weak D call TRBD1 (6 bases). The CDR3 contains 14 residues. V was clipped by 5 bases and J by 0 bases, with 11 bases between them. CDR1 and CDR2 from the germline V gene are SGHKS and YYEKEE (reference sequence). The CDR3 reads CASRLRDTNYGYTF. The CDR3 coding sequence is TGTGCCAGCAGGCTCCGGGACACTAACTATGGCTACACCTTC.

This rearrangement joins TRBV7-2 to TRBJ2-5; no definite D call. Trimming shortened V by 5 bases and J by 1 base, and 14 bases separated the two germline ends. CDR3 length: 15 residues. Germline assignment: CDR1 SGHTA and CDR2 FQGNSA. The CDR3 is CASSPVRGPQETQYF. DNA for the CDR3: TGTGCCAGCAGCCCCGTTCGAGGCCCCCAAGAGACCCAGTACTTC.

This clonotype was picked up a small number of times. V gene TRBV7-9 combines with J gene TRBJ1-4, with D perhaps matching TRBD1 (5 bases). Trimming stripped 5 bases from V and 8 bases from J, with 21 bases between. In germline, CDR1 is SEHNR, CDR2 FQNEAQ (reference sequence). There are 16 residues in the CDR3. The CDR3 region has the DNA TGTGCCAGCAGCGCACGGCAGGGACGGCCCCAAGAAAAACTGTTTTTT. Its translation: CASSARQGRPQEKLFF.

This clonotype was recorded many times. The chain couples TRBV7-8 to TRBJ1-1, with 7 bases fitting TRBD1. This CDR3 comprises 16 residues. Germline V gene lookup returns CDR1 SGHVS and CDR2 FQNEAQ. J gave up 0 bases and V 5 bases, and 9 bases lay outside the gene matches. CDR3 region: CASSPRDSNMNTEAFF. The CDR3 nucleotides read TGTGCCAGCAGCCCCCGGGACAGCAACATGAACACTGAAGCTTTCTTT.

The genes are TRBV12-3 or TRBV12-4 and TRBJ1-5; 7 positions match TRBD1. V was pared by 0 bases and J by 4 bases, with 0 bases of the junction left unmatched. The CDR3 is 14 amino acids. Written as DNA, the CDR3 is TGTGCCAGCAGTTTAGCGGACAGGAATCAGCCCCAGCATTTT. Its translation: CASSLADRNQPQHF.

This clonotype was seen repeatedly, ten times or more. This chain connects TRBV6-5 to TRBJ2-1; D is possibly TRBD1 (5 bases). This CDR3 region has 11 residues. Germline V CDR1 and CDR2: MNHEY, SVGAGI. V lost 10 bases to trimming and J lost 3 bases, with 7 bases between them. Here the CDR3 DNA reads TGTGCCACCAGGGACTACAATGAGCAGTTCTTC. Translation gives CATRDYNEQFF.

In its sample, this clonotype was seen a few times. The chain links TRBV10-3 to TRBJ2-7, with TRBD2 identical over 11 bases. Germline assignment: CDR1 ENHRY and CDR2 SYGVKD. V trimming: 3 bases; J trimming: 4 bases; junction bases outside the gene matches: 5. There are 15 residues in the CDR3. The CDR3: CAISDELAGVYEQYV. The CDR3 nucleotides are TGTGCCATCAGTGATGAACTAGCGGGGGTATACGAGCAGTACGTC.

V is TRBV7-9 and J is TRBJ1-1, with unresolved D. The V and J ends lost 4 bases and 5 bases respectively, with 11 bases between them. In germline, CDR1 is SEHNR, CDR2 FQNEAQ (reference sequence). The CDR3 runs to 13 residues. CDR3 protein: CASSSEAGTEAFF. CDR3 DNA: TGTGCCAGCAGCTCAGAGGCGGGGACTGAAGCTTTCTTT. Looking up the rest from reference TRBV7-9 and TRBJ1-1 gives the full variable domain: DTGVSQNPRHKITKRGQNVTFRCDPISEHNRLYWYRQTLGQGPEFLTYFQNEAQLEKSRLLSDRFSAERPKGSFSTLEIQRTEQGDSAMYLCASSSEAGTEAFFGQGTRLTVV.

This clonotype occurred many times. This sequence joins TRBV28 and TRBJ2-1, with a tentative D call TRBD1 (5 bases). Per the germline V gene, CDR1 is MDHEN and CDR2 is SYDVKM. CDR3 length equals 14 residues. The V and J ends lost 2 bases and 3 bases respectively, with 8 bases between them. The CDR3 region has the DNA TGTGCCAGCAGTTTAAAGGGGATCTACAATGAGCAGTTCTTC. Its protein is CASSLKGIYNEQFF.